This entry concerns a single TCR beta chain. Its antigen is still unknown. This sample is drawn from a study of siplizumab effects on memory and regulatory T cells. Study context: Investigators ran mixed lymphocyte reactions in pairs, testing siplizumab at about 1 ug/mL against no drug. Points from the study as a whole: Naive T cells seemed more diverse than memory cells; they also seemed major alloresponse contributors.

Germline CDR1 and CDR2: SGHRS and YFSETQ. This CDR3 region has 16 residues. The junction had 16 bases not matched to a gene; V was cut back by 5 bases and J by 6 bases. As described, mixed lymphocyte reaction cells underwent coculture at 37°C for a duration of five to seven days. Clones were sequenced by immunoSEQ multiplex PCR, and TCRdb holds only the in-frame ones, with some missing. The sample lists just under 8,000 clones, 35% to 45% occurring once. This chain joins TRBV5-1 and TRBJ1-1; 7 bases align to TRBD1. This sequence originates from a human donor in good health; the cells came from an allogeneic mixed lymphocyte reaction. The specimen was CFSE-low (dividing) CD8+ T cells sorted from an allogeneic mixed lymphocyte reaction. The CDR3 protein is CASRMGDSGGYAEAFF. The CDR3 bases are TGCGCCAGCAGGATGGGGGACAGTGGGGGTTACGCTGAAGCTTTCTTT.